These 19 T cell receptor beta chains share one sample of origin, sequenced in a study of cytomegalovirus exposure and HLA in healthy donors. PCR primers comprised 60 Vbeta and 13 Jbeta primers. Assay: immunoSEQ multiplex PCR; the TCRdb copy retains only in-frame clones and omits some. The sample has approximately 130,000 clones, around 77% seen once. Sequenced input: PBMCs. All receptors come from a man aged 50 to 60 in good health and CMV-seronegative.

CDR3 loop: CASSLLSGSYNEQFF. The DNA of the CDR3 is TGCGCCAGCAGCTTGCTTAGCGGGAGCTACAATGAGCAGTTCTTC. The chain links TRBV5-1 to TRBJ2-1; 9 nucleotides match TRBD2. Germline trimming cut 1 base from V and 3 bases from J; bases unmatched to any gene: 2. The length of the CDR3 is 15 residues. CDR1 is SGHRS and CDR2 is YFSETQ in the germline V gene.

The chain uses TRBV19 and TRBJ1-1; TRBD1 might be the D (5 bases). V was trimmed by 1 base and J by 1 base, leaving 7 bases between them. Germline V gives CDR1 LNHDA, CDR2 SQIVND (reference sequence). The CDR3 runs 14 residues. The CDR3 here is CASSIVGGNTEAFF. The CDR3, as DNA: TGTGCCAGTAGTATAGTGGGGGGGAACACTGAAGCTTTCTTT. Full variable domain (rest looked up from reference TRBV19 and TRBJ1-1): DGGITQSPKYLFRKEGQNVTLSCEQNLNHDAMYWYRQDPGQGLRLIYYSQIVNDFQKGDIAEGYSVSREKKESFPLTVTSAQKNPTAFYLCASSIVGGNTEAFFGQGTRLTVV.

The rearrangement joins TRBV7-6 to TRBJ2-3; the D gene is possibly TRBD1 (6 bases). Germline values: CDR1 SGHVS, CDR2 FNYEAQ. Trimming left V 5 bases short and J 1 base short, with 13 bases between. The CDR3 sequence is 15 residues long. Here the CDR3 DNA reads TGTGCCAGCAGCACCGGGGACATCCGCACAGATACGCAGTATTTT. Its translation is CASSTGDIRTDTQYF.

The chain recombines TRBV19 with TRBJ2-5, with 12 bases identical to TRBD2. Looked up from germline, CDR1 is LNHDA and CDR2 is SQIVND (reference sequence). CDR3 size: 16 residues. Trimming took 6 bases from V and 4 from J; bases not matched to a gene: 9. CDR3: CASSPTSGSNGETQYF. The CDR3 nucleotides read TGTGCCAGTAGCCCGACTAGCGGGAGCAATGGAGAGACCCAGTACTTC.

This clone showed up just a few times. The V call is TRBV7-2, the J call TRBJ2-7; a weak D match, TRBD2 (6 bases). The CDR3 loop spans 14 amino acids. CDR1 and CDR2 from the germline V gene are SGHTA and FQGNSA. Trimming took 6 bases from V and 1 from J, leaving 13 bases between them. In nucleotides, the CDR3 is TGTGCCAGCAGTCCCACTAGCAGTTCCTACGAGCAGTACTTC. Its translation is CASSPTSSSYEQYF.

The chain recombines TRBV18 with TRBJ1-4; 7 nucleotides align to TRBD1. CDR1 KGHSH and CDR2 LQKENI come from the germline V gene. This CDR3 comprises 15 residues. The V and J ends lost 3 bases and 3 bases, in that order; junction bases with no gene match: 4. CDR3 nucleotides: TGTGCCAGCTCACCGCGGACAGGTCCTAATGAAAAACTGTTTTTT. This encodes CASSPRTGPNEKLFF.

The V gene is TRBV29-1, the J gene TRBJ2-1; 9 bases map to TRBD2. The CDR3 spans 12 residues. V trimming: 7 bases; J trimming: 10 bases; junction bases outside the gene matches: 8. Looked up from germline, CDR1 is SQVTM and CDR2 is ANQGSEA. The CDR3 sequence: CSAVTSGSEQFF. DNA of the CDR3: TGCAGCGCAGTGACTAGCGGAAGCGAGCAGTTCTTC.

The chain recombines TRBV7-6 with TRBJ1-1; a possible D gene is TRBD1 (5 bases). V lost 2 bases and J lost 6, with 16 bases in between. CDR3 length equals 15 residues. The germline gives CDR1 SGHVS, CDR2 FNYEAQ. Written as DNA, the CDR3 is TGTGCCAGCAGCTTATTGGGTGGCAGGGAATCTGAAGCTTTCTTT. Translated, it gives CASSLLGGRESEAFF.

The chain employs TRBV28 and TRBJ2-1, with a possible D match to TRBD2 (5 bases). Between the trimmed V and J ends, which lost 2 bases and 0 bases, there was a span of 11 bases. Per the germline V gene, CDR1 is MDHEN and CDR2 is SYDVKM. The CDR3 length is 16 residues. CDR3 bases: TGTGCCAGCAGTTTACTAGCCAGGAGCTCCTACAATGAGCAGTTCTTC. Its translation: CASSLLARSSYNEQFF.

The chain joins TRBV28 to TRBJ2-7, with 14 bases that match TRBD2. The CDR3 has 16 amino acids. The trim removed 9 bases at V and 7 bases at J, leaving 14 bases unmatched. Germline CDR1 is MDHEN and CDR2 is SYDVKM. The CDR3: CASIPPGLAGVREQYF. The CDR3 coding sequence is TGTGCCAGTATCCCCCCGGGACTAGCGGGAGTAAGGGAGCAGTACTTC.

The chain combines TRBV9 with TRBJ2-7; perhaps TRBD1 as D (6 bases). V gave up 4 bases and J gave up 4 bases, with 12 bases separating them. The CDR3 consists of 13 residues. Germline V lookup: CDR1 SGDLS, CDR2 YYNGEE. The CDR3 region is CASSPRTAYEQYF. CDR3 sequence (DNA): TGTGCCAGCAGCCCGCGGACAGCGTACGAGCAGTACTTC.

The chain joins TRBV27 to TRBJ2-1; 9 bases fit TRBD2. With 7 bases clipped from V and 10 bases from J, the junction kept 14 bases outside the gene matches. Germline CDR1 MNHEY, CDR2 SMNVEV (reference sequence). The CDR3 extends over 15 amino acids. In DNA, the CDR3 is TGTGCCAGCAAAGCAGGAGCGGGAGGTGGGGGAGAGCAGTTCTTC. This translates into CASKAGAGGGGEQFF.

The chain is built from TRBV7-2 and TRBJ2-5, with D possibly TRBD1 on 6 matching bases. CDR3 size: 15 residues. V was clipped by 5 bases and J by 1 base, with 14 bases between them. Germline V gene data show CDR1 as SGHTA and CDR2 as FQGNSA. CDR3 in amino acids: CASSTPDRPQETQYF. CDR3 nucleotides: TGTGCCAGCAGCACTCCAGACAGGCCCCAAGAGACCCAGTACTTC.

The DNA of the CDR3 is TGTGCCCGGCTGGAGTACCAAGAGACCCAGTACTTC. Translated, it gives CARLEYQETQYF. This chain connects TRBV25-1 to TRBJ2-5; D is undetermined. V gave up 11 bases and J gave up 0 bases, with 10 bases separating them. Germline values: CDR1 MGHDK, CDR2 SYGVNS. The CDR3 is made up of 12 amino acids.

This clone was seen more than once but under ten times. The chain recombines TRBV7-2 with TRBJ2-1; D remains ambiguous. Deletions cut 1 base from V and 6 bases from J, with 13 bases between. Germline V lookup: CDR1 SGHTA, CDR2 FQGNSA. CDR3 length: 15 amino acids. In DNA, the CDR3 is TGTGCCAGCAGCTTAGGAGGCGGAGCAAGCAATGAGCAGTTCTTC. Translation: CASSLGGGASNEQFF.

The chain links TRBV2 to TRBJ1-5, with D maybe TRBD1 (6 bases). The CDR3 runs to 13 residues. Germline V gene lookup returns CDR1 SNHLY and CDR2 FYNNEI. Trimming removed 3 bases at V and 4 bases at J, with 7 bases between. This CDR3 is CASSDGQNQPQHF. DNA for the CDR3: TGTGCCAGCAGTGACGGACAGAATCAGCCCCAGCATTTT.

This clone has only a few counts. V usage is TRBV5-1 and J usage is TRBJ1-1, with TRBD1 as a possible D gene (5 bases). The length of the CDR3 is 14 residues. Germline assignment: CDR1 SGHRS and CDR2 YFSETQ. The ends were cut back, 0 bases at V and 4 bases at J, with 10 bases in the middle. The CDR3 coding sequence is TGCGCCAGCAGCTTGGAGGGACTAAGCACTGAAGCTTTCTTT. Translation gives CASSLEGLSTEAFF.

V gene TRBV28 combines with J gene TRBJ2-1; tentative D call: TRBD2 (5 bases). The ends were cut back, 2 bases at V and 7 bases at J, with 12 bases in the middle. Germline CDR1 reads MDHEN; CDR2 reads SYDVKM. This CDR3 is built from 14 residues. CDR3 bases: TGTGCCAGCAGTTTAGTGGCGCCGGGGAATGAGCAGTTCTTC. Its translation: CASSLVAPGNEQFF.

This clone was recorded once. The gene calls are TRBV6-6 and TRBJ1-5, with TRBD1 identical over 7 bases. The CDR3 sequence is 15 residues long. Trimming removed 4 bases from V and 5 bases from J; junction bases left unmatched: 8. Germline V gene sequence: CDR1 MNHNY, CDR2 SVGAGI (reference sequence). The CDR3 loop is CASSSRDSAYQPQHF. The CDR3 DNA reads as TGTGCCAGCAGTTCCCGGGACAGCGCTTATCAGCCCCAGCATTTT.